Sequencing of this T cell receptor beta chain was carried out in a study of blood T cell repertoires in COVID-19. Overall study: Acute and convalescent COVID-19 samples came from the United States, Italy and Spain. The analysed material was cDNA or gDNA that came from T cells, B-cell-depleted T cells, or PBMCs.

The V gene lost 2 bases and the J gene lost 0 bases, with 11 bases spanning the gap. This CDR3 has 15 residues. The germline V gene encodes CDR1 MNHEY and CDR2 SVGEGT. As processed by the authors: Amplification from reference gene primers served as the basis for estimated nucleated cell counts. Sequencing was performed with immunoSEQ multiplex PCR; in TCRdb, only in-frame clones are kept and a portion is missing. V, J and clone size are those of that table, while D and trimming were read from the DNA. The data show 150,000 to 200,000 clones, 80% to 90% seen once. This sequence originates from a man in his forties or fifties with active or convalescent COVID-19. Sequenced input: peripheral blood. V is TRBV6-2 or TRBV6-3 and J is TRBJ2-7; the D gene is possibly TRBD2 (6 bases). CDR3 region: CASSYPRGSSYEQYF. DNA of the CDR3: TGTGCCAGCAGTTACCCACGGGGGAGCTCCTACGAGCAGTACTTC.